This T cell receptor (beta chain) emerged from a study of blood T cell repertoires in COVID-19. The CDR3 covers 13 residues. Germline lookup yields CDR1 SGHTA and CDR2 FQGTGA. The ends were cut back, 4 bases at V and 8 bases at J, with 13 bases in the middle. Participants were placed into cohorts based on the clinical history they reported. Measured with immunoSEQ multiplex PCR; TCRdb has only the in-frame clones, and not every one. The table lists 120,000 or so clones, less than 90% of them singletons. Sequencing used PBMCs or T cells enriched from blood (not recorded which). The receptor was isolated from a woman aged 25-40 years who had recovered from COVID-19. The rearrangement uses TRBV7-3 and TRBJ2-3; D is possibly TRBD1 (6 bases). The CDR3 sequence: CASSSEQGRTQYF. The CDR3 nucleotides are TGTGCCAGCAGCTCCGAACAGGGACGTACGCAGTATTTT.